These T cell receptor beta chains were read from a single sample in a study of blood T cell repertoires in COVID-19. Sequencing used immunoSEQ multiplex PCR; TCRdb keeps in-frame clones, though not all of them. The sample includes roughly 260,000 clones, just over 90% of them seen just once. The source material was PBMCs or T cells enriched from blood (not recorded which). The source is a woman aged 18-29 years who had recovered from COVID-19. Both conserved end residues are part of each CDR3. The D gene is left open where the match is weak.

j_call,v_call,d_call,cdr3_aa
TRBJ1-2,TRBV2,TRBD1,CASSEGQGENYGYTF
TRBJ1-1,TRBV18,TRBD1,CASSPGQENEAFF
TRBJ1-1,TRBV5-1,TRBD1,CASTKDRETASEAFF
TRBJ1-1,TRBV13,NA,CASSGIYTEAFF
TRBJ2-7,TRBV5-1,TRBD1,CASKSGTGPYEQYF
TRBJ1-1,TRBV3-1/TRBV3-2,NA,CASSLFGPQGTEAFF
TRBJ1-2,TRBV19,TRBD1,CASSTGTDYGYTF
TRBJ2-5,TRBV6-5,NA,CASSYSMATRETQYF
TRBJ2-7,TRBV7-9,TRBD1,CASSYSRGQGTEQYF
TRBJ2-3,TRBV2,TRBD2,CASGTSGDTQYF
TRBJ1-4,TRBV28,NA,CASSSGHPNEKLFF
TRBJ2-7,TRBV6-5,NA,CASSLLRSYEQYF
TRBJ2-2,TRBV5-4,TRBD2,CASSLGTSGKTGELFF
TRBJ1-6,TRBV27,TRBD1,CASRQGSNSPLHF
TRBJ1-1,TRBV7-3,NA,CASSFGENTEAFF
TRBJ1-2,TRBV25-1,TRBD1,CASSESGTGGRYTF
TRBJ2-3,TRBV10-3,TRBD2,CAISAFSGSGKDTQYF
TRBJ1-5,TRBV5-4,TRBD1,CASSLGQGTQPQHF
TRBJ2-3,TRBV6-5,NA,CASNRGIRTDTQYF
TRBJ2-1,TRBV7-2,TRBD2,CASSLTPLAGVYNEQFF
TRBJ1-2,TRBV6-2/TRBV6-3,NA,CASSYGEGPGYGYTF
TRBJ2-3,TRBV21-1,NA,CASSKAGGTDTQYF
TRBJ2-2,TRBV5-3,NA,CARSLGANPGSGELFF
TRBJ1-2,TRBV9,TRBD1,CASSVGTGDYGYTF
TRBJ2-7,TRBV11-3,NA,CASSLAGVSYEQYF
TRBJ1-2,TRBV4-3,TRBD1,CASSPRGAGGNYGYTF
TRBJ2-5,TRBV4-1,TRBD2,CASSHGLAGGLGETQYF
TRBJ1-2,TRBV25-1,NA,CASSAGLVYGYTF
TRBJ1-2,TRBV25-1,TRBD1,CASSEGQGYGYTF
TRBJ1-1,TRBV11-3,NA,CASSYITTEAFF
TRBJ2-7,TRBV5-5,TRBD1,CASSSGGFYEQYF
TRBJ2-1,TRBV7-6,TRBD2,CASSLAPGLAGDHNEQFF